This record concerns one T cell receptor beta chain sequence. What it binds is unknown. Method: immunoSEQ multiplex PCR; TCRdb's copy keeps in-frame clones and lacks some. The table lists about 470,000 clones, around 79% of them singletons. This CDR3 has 12 residues. Germline CDR1 is SEHNR and CDR2 is FQNEAQ (reference sequence). V was cut by 8 bases and J by 2 bases, with 8 bases left in between. The sample is drawn from a study of shared clonotypes between healthy human individuals. Study-level information: Ranging from 18 to 49 in age, donors were a couple of women and three men.

Each sample came from a Caucasian adult donor living in Nashville, Tennessee. General study points: The sole specimen, blood, was sampled, and tissue repertoires likely differ.

This clonotype originated in a woman aged 40 to 55 in good health. Some clones in this sample may be carry-over from other donors' samples. The chain recombines TRBV7-9 with TRBJ2-3; D is ambiguous. The specimen sequenced was PBMCs. CDR3 protein: CASAQSTDTQYF. The CDR3 DNA reads TGTGCCAGCGCGCAGTCCACAGATACGCAGTATTTT.